Listed below are T cell receptor beta chains from one sample, sequenced in a study of T cell changes during pregnancy in multiple sclerosis. Measured with immunoSEQ multiplex PCR; TCRdb has only the in-frame clones, and not every one. The sample consists of tens of thousands of clones, around 92% of them appearing once. The starting material was CD4+ T cells from peripheral blood mononuclear cells, obtained in the third trimester of pregnancy. The receptors originated from a female donor with multiple sclerosis, enrolled in a pregnancy study. Each CDR3 is given with its conserved first and last residue. Fields, in order: CDR3 protein, CDR3 DNA, clone size, CDR3 length, V gene, J gene, D gene. A D gene is named only where the DNA matches it firmly. Expanded clones get a size class; other rows say once, few or many, or leave the size out.

CDR3: CASSLAGGEYGYTF
DNA: TGCGCCAGCAGCTTGGCCGGGGGAGAATATGGCTACACCTTC
size: .
length: 14
V: TRBV5-1
J: TRBJ1-2
D: .

CDR3: CASSGGVSRADTQYF
DNA: TGCGCCAGCAGCGGGGGGGTCAGTAGGGCAGATACGCAGTATTTT
size: .
length: 15
V: TRBV5-1
J: TRBJ2-3
D: TRBD2

CDR3: CASSEELAVNNEQFF
DNA: TGTGCCAGCAGTGAAGAACTAGCGGTTAACAATGAGCAGTTCTTC
size: once
length: 15
V: TRBV2
J: TRBJ2-1
D: TRBD2

CDR3: CASSRDRSYEQYF
DNA: TGTGCCAGCAGCCGGGACAGATCCTACGAGCAGTACTTC
size: .
length: 13
V: TRBV6-5
J: TRBJ2-7
D: TRBD1

CDR3: CASRDSGTYEQYF
DNA: TGTGCCAGCAGGGATAGCGGTACCTACGAGCAGTACTTC
size: .
length: 13
V: TRBV6-6
J: TRBJ2-7
D: .

CDR3: CASSVGSGGPLINEQFF
DNA: TGTGCCAGCAGCGTAGGGAGCGGGGGGCCCCTTATCAATGAGCAGTTCTTC
size: .
length: 17
V: TRBV9
J: TRBJ2-1
D: TRBD2

CDR3: CASSRETGLEAFF
DNA: TGTGCCAGCAGCCGAGAAACGGGGTTAGAAGCTTTCTTT
size: .
length: 13
V: TRBV4-2
J: TRBJ1-1
D: .

CDR3: CASSPGLAGRGQFF
DNA: TGTGCCAGCAGCCCCGGACTAGCGGGGAGGGGGCAGTTCTTC
size: .
length: 14
V: TRBV7-6
J: TRBJ2-1
D: TRBD2

CDR3: CASSKGNGRRTGELFF
DNA: TGTGCCAGCAGCAAGGGGAACGGGAGGCGGACCGGGGAGCTGTTTTTT
size: .
length: 16
V: TRBV9
J: TRBJ2-2
D: TRBD2

CDR3: CASSPGQGLGTGELFF
DNA: TGTGCCAGCAGCCCAGGGCAGGGGTTAGGAACCGGGGAGCTGTTTTTT
size: .
length: 16
V: TRBV25-1
J: TRBJ2-2
D: .

CDR3: CASSFRDRDGSSTDTQYF
DNA: TGTGCCAGCAGCTTTAGGGACAGGGACGGATCTAGCACAGATACGCAGTATTTT
size: .
length: 18
V: TRBV13
J: TRBJ2-3
D: TRBD1

CDR3: CATSSLLAGGDETQYF
DNA: TGTGCCACCAGCTCACTACTAGCGGGAGGGGATGAGACCCAGTACTTC
size: .
length: 16
V: TRBV15
J: TRBJ2-5
D: TRBD2